A selection of T cell receptor beta chains follows, all from one sample in a study of T cell responses to AZD1222 COVID-19 vaccine. Sequencing was performed with immunoSEQ multiplex PCR; in TCRdb, only in-frame clones are kept and a portion is missing. This table holds roughly 150,000 clones, about nine tenths found once. Sequences were derived from peripheral blood, sampled on day 0 of AZD1222 vaccination. The receptors here all came from an adult in good health. Both conserved end residues are part of each CDR3. A D gene is named only where the DNA matches it firmly. The listing skips clone size in some rows; elsewhere it reads once, few, many or a size class.

. TRBJ1-3 TRBD1 TRBV7-6 17 CASSPKWTGNFSHTIYF TGTGCCAGCAGCCCCAAATGGACAGGGAATTTCTCCCACACCATATATTTT
. TRBJ2-7 . TRBV27 13 CASSLFFTDEQYF TGTGCCAGCAGTTTATTCTTTACGGACGAGCAGTACTTC
. TRBJ1-4 . TRBV28 16 CASSLPGGAANEKLFF TGTGCCAGCAGTTTACCTGGGGGGGCAGCTAATGAAAAACTGTTTTTT
. TRBJ2-3 . TRBV7-2 15 CASSLAQGRTDTQYF TGTGCCAGCAGCTTAGCCCAGGGTAGGACAGATACGCAGTATTTT
. TRBJ2-3 TRBD1 TRBV11-1 16 CASSLEGTGIFNTQYF TGTGCCAGCAGCTTAGAGGGGACAGGGATCTTTAATACGCAGTATTTT
. TRBJ2-2 . TRBV6-5 14 CASRVTSNTGELFF TGTGCCAGCAGAGTTACATCGAACACCGGGGAGCTGTTTTTT
. TRBJ1-2 . TRBV30 14 CAWNGGRGKGGYTF TGTGCCTGGAACGGCGGCAGGGGAAAAGGTGGCTACACCTTC
. TRBJ2-7 . TRBV28 14 CASSPLPISYEQYF TGTGCCAGCAGCCCCCTACCCATCTCCTACGAGCAGTACTTC
. TRBJ2-2 . TRBV6-2/TRBV6-3 15 CASSYSDSLTGELFF TGTGCCAGCAGTTACTCGGACAGCCTAACCGGGGAGCTGTTTTTT
. TRBJ1-1 . TRBV9 15 CASSAPTTMNTEAFF TGTGCCAGCAGCGCCCCGACAACTATGAACACTGAAGCTTTCTTT
once TRBJ1-2 . TRBV30 11 CAFQPRGGYTF TGTGCCTTCCAGCCCAGGGGTGGCTACACCTTC
. TRBJ2-3 . TRBV3-1/TRBV3-2 13 CASSPGGADTQYF TGTGCCAGCAGCCCAGGGGGGGCAGATACGCAGTATTTT
. TRBJ2-2 TRBD1 TRBV5-1 15 CASSGQGLGIGELFF TGCGCCAGCAGTGGACAGGGACTCGGGATCGGGGAGCTGTTTTTT
few TRBJ1-2 . TRBV5-1 15 CASSLGDRPNYGYTF TGCGCCAGCAGCTTGGGAGACAGGCCTAACTATGGCTACACCTTC
. TRBJ2-7 TRBD1 TRBV6-5 13 CAIYTGGSYEQYF TGTGCCATCTATACAGGGGGCTCCTACGAGCAGTACTTC
once TRBJ1-5 TRBD1 TRBV7-8 16 CASRIGTAYSNQPQHF TGTGCCAGCAGGATCGGGACAGCGTATAGCAATCAGCCCCAGCATTTT
. TRBJ2-7 TRBD1 TRBV7-8 14 CASSETGGSYEQYF TGTGCCAGCAGCGAGACAGGGGGCAGCTACGAGCAGTACTTC
. TRBJ1-5 . TRBV27 15 CASSLEYGSNQPQHF TGTGCCAGCAGTTTAGAGTATGGGAGCAATCAGCCCCAGCATTTT
. TRBJ2-1 . TRBV27 14 CASSLRPVYNEQFF TGTGCCAGCAGTTTACGACCGGTCTACAATGAGCAGTTCTTC
. TRBJ1-2 . TRBV4-3 17 CASSQDVSLPMGYGYTF TGCGCCAGCAGCCAAGATGTGTCCCTGCCCATGGGGTATGGCTACACCTTC
once TRBJ2-1 . TRBV5-1 15 CASSMVSGTMNEQFF TGCGCCAGCAGCATGGTATCCGGGACGATGAATGAGCAGTTCTTC
. TRBJ2-1 . TRBV5-8 15 CASSLVFSVRDEQFF TGTGCCAGCAGCTTGGTTTTTAGCGTTAGGGATGAGCAGTTCTTC
. TRBJ1-2 . TRBV15 15 CATSRDRMVGYGYTF TGTGCCACCAGCAGAGATCGGATGGTTGGCTATGGCTACACCTTC
. TRBJ2-5 . TRBV6-5 14 CASSYSRLQETQYF TGTGCCAGCAGTTACTCGAGGCTCCAAGAGACCCAGTACTTC
. TRBJ1-3 . TRBV28 16 CASNPAGMASGNTIYF TGTGCCAGCAACCCAGCGGGGATGGCTTCTGGAAACACCATATATTTT
. TRBJ2-5 TRBD1 TRBV6-5 14 CASSPGQVRETQYF TGTGCCAGCAGCCCAGGACAGGTCAGGGAGACCCAGTACTTC
few TRBJ1-1 TRBD1 TRBV29-1 13 CSVMTGGLTEAFF TGCAGCGTCATGACAGGGGGCCTAACTGAAGCTTTCTTT
. TRBJ1-4 TRBD1 TRBV7-9 16 CASSFLSTGEHEKLFF TGTGCCAGCAGCTTTCTGTCGACAGGGGAACATGAAAAACTGTTTTTT
. TRBJ1-6 TRBD1 TRBV28 15 CASSNSRGGNSPLHF TGTGCCAGCAGTAACTCCAGGGGGGGAAATTCACCCCTCCACTTT
. TRBJ2-7 TRBD1 TRBV15 13 CATSIGQGIEQYF TGTGCCACCAGCATCGGACAGGGGATCGAGCAGTACTTC
. TRBJ1-1 . TRBV15 14 CATSRGNRDTEAFF TGTGCCACCAGCAGAGGAAACAGGGATACTGAAGCTTTCTTT
. TRBJ1-6 . TRBV7-2 13 CASSLARGSPLHF TGTGCCAGCAGCTTAGCGCGGGGTAGTCCCCTCCACTTT
. TRBJ2-7 . TRBV6-1 12 CASSESNYEQYF TGTGCCAGCAGTGAGTCAAACTACGAGCAGTACTTC
once TRBJ1-3 TRBD1 TRBV29-1 14 CSADWTGSGNTIYF TGCAGCGCCGACTGGACAGGGTCTGGAAACACCATATATTTT
. TRBJ1-6 TRBD1 TRBV10-3 17 CAISEKFGTGYNSPLHF TGTGCCATCAGTGAGAAATTTGGGACAGGGTATAATTCACCCCTCCACTTT
. TRBJ2-7 . TRBV10-3 12 CASQGSGYEQYF TGTGCCTCGCAGGGTTCTGGATACGAGCAGTACTTC
. TRBJ2-7 TRBD1 TRBV7-9 12 CASRLDRGRSYF TGTGCCAGCAGACTCGACAGGGGGCGCAGCTACTTC
. TRBJ2-3 . TRBV5-4 13 CASSLLGSDTQYF TGTGCCAGCAGCTTGCTGGGGTCAGATACGCAGTATTTT
. TRBJ2-1 . TRBV6-4 18 CASSEGGVWTTSYNEQFF TGTGCCAGCAGTGAAGGAGGGGTATGGACTACCTCCTACAATGAGCAGTTCTTC
. TRBJ1-1 . TRBV12-3/TRBV12-4 13 CASSYRAFLEAFF TGTGCCAGCAGTTATCGGGCCTTCCTAGAAGCTTTCTTT
. TRBJ1-5 . TRBV6-2/TRBV6-3 14 CASSYSSRNQPQHF TGTGCCAGCAGTTACTCGAGCAGAAATCAGCCCCAGCATTTT
. TRBJ1-2 . TRBV28 12 CASAMGGRGYTF TGTGCCAGCGCAATGGGGGGCCGTGGCTACACCTTC
. TRBJ2-7 TRBD2 TRBV30 14 CAWSGTSGSYEQYF TGTGCCTGGAGCGGGACTAGCGGGAGTTACGAGCAGTACTTC
few TRBJ1-1 . TRBV3-1/TRBV3-2 13 CASSAWGSTEAFF TGTGCCAGCAGCGCCTGGGGTAGCACTGAAGCTTTCTTT
. TRBJ2-2 TRBD2 TRBV14 16 CASSPRLARNTGELFF TGTGCCAGCAGCCCCCGACTAGCGCGGAACACCGGGGAGCTGTTTTTT
. TRBJ2-1 . TRBV9 14 CASSVNSQTDEQFF TGTGCCAGCAGCGTCAATTCCCAAACCGATGAGCAGTTCTTC
. TRBJ1-2 . TRBV7-2 12 CASSLARSGYTF TGTGCCAGCAGCTTAGCAAGATCTGGCTACACCTTC
once TRBJ1-2 TRBD1 TRBV6-1 17 CASSEKAGTGPNYGYTF TGTGCCAGCAGTGAAAAGGCCGGGACAGGGCCTAACTATGGCTACACCTTC
. TRBJ1-2 . TRBV4-2 16 CASSQALGTSNYGYTF TGTGCCAGCAGCCAAGCGTTGGGGACCTCTAACTATGGCTACACCTTC
. TRBJ1-5 . TRBV19 12 CASKQAGQPQHF TGTGCCAGTAAACAGGCTGGTCAGCCCCAGCATTTT
. TRBJ1-2 . TRBV11-2 15 CASSLDRSQSDGYTF TGTGCCAGCAGCTTAGACCGGTCCCAGAGTGACGGCTACACCTTC
. TRBJ2-7 . TRBV5-1 16 CASSFRGSPVSYEQYF TGCGCCAGCAGCTTCCGTGGCTCGCCGGTCTCCTACGAGCAGTACTTC
. TRBJ2-3 TRBD2 TRBV7-8 16 CASSLGGLAGGDTQYF TGTGCCAGCAGCTTAGGGGGGCTAGCGGGAGGAGATACGCAGTATTTT
. TRBJ1-1 . TRBV30 13 CAWSDLWGAEAFF TGTGCCTGGAGTGACCTATGGGGCGCTGAAGCTTTCTTT